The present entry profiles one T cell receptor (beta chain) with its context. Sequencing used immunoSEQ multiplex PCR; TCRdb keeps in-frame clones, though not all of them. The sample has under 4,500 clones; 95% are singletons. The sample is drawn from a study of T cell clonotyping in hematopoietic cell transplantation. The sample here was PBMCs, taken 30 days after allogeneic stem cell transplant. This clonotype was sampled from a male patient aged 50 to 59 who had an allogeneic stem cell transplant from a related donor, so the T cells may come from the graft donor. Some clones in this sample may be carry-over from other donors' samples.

The CDR3 reads CASSEGQVYGYTF. In DNA, the CDR3 is TGTGCCAGCAGTGAAGGACAGGTCTATGGCTACACCTTC. This rearrangement joins TRBV6-1 to TRBJ1-2, with a weak D call TRBD1 (6 bases). Trimming removed 1 base at V and 4 bases at J, with 7 bases between. The CDR3 covers 13 residues. Per germline, CDR1 MNHNS and CDR2 SASEGT.